The 11 T cell receptor beta chains given below trace back to one sample, sequenced in a study of cytomegalovirus exposure and HLA in healthy donors. Researchers ran the PCR with 60 Vbeta and 13 Jbeta primers. Repertoires were generated with immunoSEQ multiplex PCR, while TCRdb's copy carries only in-frame clones and drops some. Recorded for this sample: 49,000 or so clones. The sequencing input was PBMCs. These receptors originate from a man in his forties in good health and CMV-seropositive.

The rearrangement links TRBV28 to TRBJ2-3; TRBD2 matches 10 bases. Trimming took 3 bases from V and 4 from J; bases not matched to a gene: 16. This CDR3 comprises 19 residues. Germline-derived CDR1 and CDR2 are MDHEN and SYDVKM. For the CDR3, the DNA is TGTGCCAGCAGTTTCCCCTTCGGGGAGCGGGAGGGAGAGGCAGATACGCAGTATTTT. This codes for CASSFPFGEREGEADTQYF.

For the CDR3, the DNA is TGCGCCAGCAGCTTTAGTCAGCCCCAGCATTTT. This gives the protein CASSFSQPQHF. J is TRBJ1-5 and V is TRBV5-1; no firm D call. The CDR3 length is 11 residues. Germline CDR1 and CDR2: SGHRS and YFSETQ. V shed 2 bases and J shed 6 bases, with 3 bases lying between them.

The V and J genes are TRBV30 and TRBJ2-7; TRBD1 agrees at 12 bases. V was clipped by 2 bases and J by 7 bases; unmatched bases: 9. The CDR3 is 15 amino acids. Germline V gene sequence: CDR1 GTSNPN, CDR2 SVGIG (reference sequence). The CDR3 nucleotides read TGTGCCTGGAGTCGAGCCGGGACAGGGGGCTGGGAGCAGTACTTC. Protein sequence: CAWSRAGTGGWEQYF. Looking up the rest from reference TRBV30 and TRBJ2-7 gives the full variable domain: SQTIHQWPATLVQPVGSPLSLECTVEGTSNPNLYWYRQAAGRGLQLLFYSVGIGQISSEVPQNLSASRPQDRQFILSSKKLLLSDSGFYLCAWSRAGTGGWEQYFGPGTRLTVT.

The chain is built from TRBV7-9 and TRBJ2-3, with TRBD2 matching 11 bases. V gave up 3 bases and J gave up 3 bases; unmatched junction bases: 5. CDR3 length: 16 residues. The germline V gene has CDR1 SEHNR and CDR2 FQNEAQ (reference sequence). The CDR3 region is CASSFLSGRETDTQYF. The CDR3 DNA follows: TGTGCCAGCAGCTTTCTTAGCGGGAGGGAAACAGATACGCAGTATTTT.

V and J are TRBV5-1 and TRBJ2-7, with 7 bases identical to TRBD1. Germline CDR1 reads SGHRS; CDR2 reads YFSETQ. CDR3 length equals 15 residues. The V and J ends lost 3 bases and 2 bases, in that order; junction bases with no gene match: 8. The DNA for the CDR3 is TGCGCCAGCAGCTCAGAACCCGGACAGGCCTACGAGCAGTACTTC. Its protein product is CASSSEPGQAYEQYF.

The chain uses TRBV19 and TRBJ1-1; D is unresolved. Trimming pared 4 bases from V and 1 base from J, leaving 13 bases between. The CDR3 is 15 amino acids. Germline V gives CDR1 LNHDA, CDR2 SQIVND (reference sequence). CDR3 amino acids: CASSKSDGWNTEAFF. The CDR3 DNA sequence: TGTGCCAGTAGTAAGTCTGACGGGTGGAACACTGAAGCTTTCTTT. Full variable domain (outside the CDR3, taken from reference TRBV19 and TRBJ1-1): DGGITQSPKYLFRKEGQNVTLSCEQNLNHDAMYWYRQDPGQGLRLIYYSQIVNDFQKGDIAEGYSVSREKKESFPLTVTSAQKNPTAFYLCASSKSDGWNTEAFFGQGTRLTVV.

The chain carries TRBV7-2 and TRBJ2-7; 9 positions agree with TRBD1. This CDR3 is 14 amino acids long. The J segment lost 7 bases and the V segment lost 3 bases, leaving 7 bases of the junction unmatched. Germline V gene data show CDR1 as SGHTA and CDR2 as FQGNSA. The CDR3 loop reads CASSFGTGLREQYF. In DNA, the CDR3 is TGTGCCAGCAGCTTCGGGACAGGGCTCCGAGAGCAGTACTTC.

The J gene is TRBJ2-7, the V gene TRBV18, with D maybe TRBD2 (5 bases). This CDR3 contains 12 residues. V lost 2 bases, J lost 3 bases, and 5 bases lay in between. Germline-derived CDR1 and CDR2 are KGHSH and LQKENI. The CDR3 DNA follows: TGTGCCAGCTCACCAGAGGGCTACGAGCAGTACTTC. Protein sequence: CASSPEGYEQYF.

The rearrangement uses TRBV18 and TRBJ2-2; D gene unclear. The length of the CDR3 is 15 residues. V was clipped by 9 bases and J by 6 bases, with 20 bases between them. The V gene's germline CDR1 is KGHSH and CDR2 LQKENI. For the CDR3, the DNA is TGTGCCAGTACCCCTCGAGCAACCCTCGCCGGGGAGCTGTTTTTT. Residues: CASTPRATLAGELFF.

The chain uses TRBV11-2 and TRBJ2-7, with D possibly being TRBD2 (5 bases). Germline V gene sequence: CDR1 SGHAT, CDR2 FQNNGV. The V and J ends lost 3 bases and 0 bases respectively, with 12 bases between them. CDR3 length: 15 residues. For the CDR3, the DNA is TGTGCCAGCAGCTTCCCCGGGGAAAACTCCTACGAGCAGTACTTC. As protein: CASSFPGENSYEQYF.

The CDR3 here is CASSPREGYGYTF. Here the CDR3 DNA reads TGTGCCAGTAGTCCTCGGGAGGGCTATGGCTACACCTTC. The chain is built from TRBV19 and TRBJ1-2; D is undetermined. CDR1 LNHDA and CDR2 SQIVND come from the germline V gene (reference sequence). Trimming removed 5 bases from V and 4 bases from J, with 11 bases in between. The CDR3 has 13 amino acids.